The T cell receptor beta chain described here comes from a study of shared clonotypes between healthy human individuals. Findings and limits, study-wide: In the sorted subsets, rarefaction showed sequencing was incomplete despite large depth.

As for this clone: Its antigen remains unidentified.

The data were produced by immunoSEQ multiplex PCR, yet TCRdb's version contains in-frame clones alone and is incomplete. The table records some 2.1 million clones, roughly 94% of them present only once. The receptor comes from a man in his late teens or twenties in good health. The sample was naive CD4+ T cells sorted from blood. Subset here: CD45RA+ positively selected.

This CDR3 is CASSLDAGMGAYEQYF. CDR3 DNA: TGTGCCAGCAGCTTAGACGCGGGGATGGGAGCCTACGAGCAGTACTTC. The genes are TRBV7-2 and TRBJ2-7; the D gene is possibly TRBD2 (6 bases). The CDR3 is 16 residues long. V lost 1 base to trimming and J lost 2 bases, with 15 bases between them. Germline V gives CDR1 SGHTA, CDR2 FQGNSA.